This entry lists 27 T cell receptor beta chains sequenced from one sample in a study of shared T cell receptors in the human thymus. This table comes from immunoSEQ multiplex PCR, and its TCRdb copy is limited to in-frame clones, with some not included. The repertoire holds about 660,000 clones, 88% seen once, with around 0.0099% in the top ten. These data also featured in a second study, about human thymus T cells.

Sequencing was performed on thymocytes. Every receptor here comes from a boy younger than two with a congenital heart defect.

The V call is TRBV29-1, the J call TRBJ2-5; D perhaps matches TRBD2 (9 bases). Trimming removed 5 bases at V and 3 bases at J, with 28 bases between. The germline CDR1 and CDR2 sequences are SQVTM and ANQGSEA. There are 18 residues in the CDR3. The CDR3: CSVTGQGGAGGVKETQYF. The CDR3 coding sequence is TGCAGCGTTACCGGACAGGGCGGCGCGGGAGGGGTAAAAGAGACCCAGTACTTC.

The rearrangement joins TRBV6-6 to TRBJ1-5; perhaps TRBD1 as D (6 bases). The germline gives CDR1 MNHNY, CDR2 SVGAGI (reference sequence). Trimming cost V 8 bases and J 0 bases, with 14 bases left between them. CDR3 size: 15 residues. In DNA form, the CDR3 reads TGTGCCAGCCAACGGACAGATCATAGCAATCAGCCCCAGCATTTT. Amino acids: CASQRTDHSNQPQHF.

V gene TRBV4-3 combines with J gene TRBJ1-2; tentatively, D is TRBD1 (6 bases). The CDR3 extends over 14 amino acids. Between the trimmed V and J ends, which lost 3 bases and 7 bases, there was a span of 15 bases. The germline V gene has CDR1 LGHNA and CDR2 YSLEER. CDR3 region: CASSQRVGAGGYTF. CDR3 nucleotides: TGCGCCAGCAGCCAGAGGGTGGGGGCTGGTGGCTACACCTTC.

CDR3 bases: TGTGCCAGCAGTTTATCCGGCGGGAGGGCCTCCTACGAGCAGTACTTC. It codes for CASSLSGGRASYEQYF. The gene calls are TRBV27 and TRBJ2-7; 9 positions agree with TRBD2. CDR3 length equals 16 residues. Germline V gene sequence: CDR1 MNHEY, CDR2 SMNVEV (reference sequence). Unmatched junction bases numbered 3, after V lost 0 bases and J lost 0 bases.

This clone was seen a handful of times. The rearrangement joins TRBV4-1 to TRBJ1-4; TRBD1 aligns across 7 bases. V lost 3 bases and J lost 7; bases outside the gene matches: 8. This CDR3 has 15 residues. Germline V lookup: CDR1 MGHRA, CDR2 YSYEKL. In DNA, the CDR3 is TGCGCCAGCAGCCACCGACAGGGAGCAGGTGAAAAACTGTTTTTT. Its protein is CASSHRQGAGEKLFF.

The chain uses TRBV29-1 and TRBJ2-7; 11 nucleotides line up with TRBD2. Germline V lookup: CDR1 SQVTM, CDR2 ANQGSEA. The CDR3 runs 18 residues. V dropped 4 bases and J dropped 6; count of bases not matched to a gene: 20. CDR3 amino acids: CSVGPAPIASGRTGEQYF. Written as DNA, the CDR3 is TGCAGCGTTGGCCCCGCCCCTATTGCTAGCGGGAGGACGGGCGAGCAGTACTTC.

This rearrangement joins TRBV28 to TRBJ2-7; possible D gene TRBD1, 6 bases. Between the trimmed V and J ends, which lost 5 bases and 2 bases, there was a span of 19 bases. The CDR3 is 16 residues long. Germline-derived CDR1 and CDR2 are MDHEN and SYDVKM. CDR3 nucleotide sequence: TGTGCCAGCAGTGCCTTAACCGGGACAAAGACCTACGAGCAGTACTTC. This translates into CASSALTGTKTYEQYF.

The genes are TRBV19 and TRBJ2-7, with TRBD1 matching 9 bases. The CDR3 spans 14 residues. Germline V lookup: CDR1 LNHDA, CDR2 SQIVND (reference sequence). J lost 1 base, V lost 6 bases, and 4 bases had no gene match. The DNA of the CDR3 is TGTGCCAGTAGCAGGGACAGGGCGTCCTACGAGCAGTACTTC. This encodes CASSRDRASYEQYF. Filled out from reference TRBV19 and TRBJ2-7, the complete variable domain reads DGGITQSPKYLFRKEGQNVTLSCEQNLNHDAMYWYRQDPGQGLRLIYYSQIVNDFQKGDIAEGYSVSREKKESFPLTVTSAQKNPTAFYLCASSRDRASYEQYFGPGTRLTVT.

This chain links TRBV5-1 with TRBJ2-1; 11 bases agree with TRBD2. The germline V gene encodes CDR1 SGHRS and CDR2 YFSETQ. The ends lost 4 bases at V and 6 bases at J; junction bases unmatched: 9. The CDR3 is 16 amino acids. CDR3 DNA sequence: TGCGCCAGCAGCCTATCCTTAGCGGGAGGGATCAATGAGCAGTTCTTC. This encodes CASSLSLAGGINEQFF.

The chain has TRBV4-2 and TRBJ2-6, with 9 bases that match TRBD1. CDR1 is LGHNA, CDR2 YNFKEQ, per germline. Germline trimming cut 4 bases from V and 2 bases from J; bases unmatched to any gene: 18. The CDR3 runs to 21 residues. CDR3 region: CASSPAGTGFLGEAGANVLTF. The CDR3 nucleotides are TGTGCCAGCAGCCCCGCCGGGACAGGGTTTTTGGGGGAGGCTGGGGCCAACGTCCTGACTTTC.

The sample holds a few counts of this clone. This chain links TRBV5-6 with TRBJ1-3, with D perhaps matching TRBD1 (6 bases). The CDR3 contains 15 residues. The ends were cut back, 4 bases at V and 3 bases at J, with 14 bases in the middle. Germline CDR1 and CDR2: SGHDT and YYEEEE. CDR3 in amino acids: CASSRGAGLGNTIYF. The CDR3 DNA follows: TGTGCCAGCAGCCGGGGGGCAGGCCTTGGAAACACCATATATTTT. The full variable domain, with the rest looked up from reference TRBV5-6 and TRBJ1-3, is DAGVTQSPTHLIKTRGQQVTLRCSPKSGHDTVSWYQQALGQGPQFIFQYYEEEERQRGNFPDRFSGHQFPNYSSELNVNALLLGDSALYLCASSRGAGLGNTIYFGEGSWLTVV.

This clone was counted once. The gene calls are TRBV20-1 and TRBJ2-1; D perhaps matches TRBD2 (6 bases). The CDR3 is made up of 11 amino acids. V dropped 6 bases and J dropped 9 bases, with 12 bases sitting between them. Germline V lookup: CDR1 DFQATT, CDR2 SNEGSKA (reference sequence). DNA for the CDR3: TGCAGTGCGCCGGGAGCCGGTGAGCAGTTCTTC. The encoded protein is CSAPGAGEQFF.

The J gene is TRBJ2-7, the V gene TRBV5-1, with a possible D match to TRBD1 (6 bases). The CDR3 is made up of 12 amino acids. The germline V gene has CDR1 SGHRS and CDR2 YFSETQ. V lost 3 bases, J lost 6 bases, and 10 bases lay in between. The CDR3 spells CASSSRGSEQYF. The CDR3 nucleotides read TGCGCCAGCAGCTCCAGGGGCTCCGAGCAGTACTTC.

V is TRBV28 and J is TRBJ2-1; TRBD1 agrees at 7 bases. Trimming took 3 bases from V and 6 from J; bases not matched to a gene: 8. Looked up from germline, CDR1 is MDHEN and CDR2 is SYDVKM. This CDR3 is 15 amino acids long. The CDR3 bases are TGTGCCAGCAGTTTTTGGTCCCAGGGGGTCAATGAGCAGTTCTTC. Translated, it gives CASSFWSQGVNEQFF.

The V gene is TRBV21-1, the J gene TRBJ2-1; the D call in the table, TRBD2, was not verified against the DNA. TRBV21-1 is classified as a pseudogene. CDR3 size: 15 residues. CDR3 nucleotides: TGTGCCAGCAGCTACCGACTAGCGGGTTGGAATGAGCAGTTCTTC. Protein sequence: CASSYRLAGWNEQFF.

This chain connects TRBV4-3 to TRBJ2-5, with a weak D call TRBD2 (5 bases). This CDR3 is built from 15 residues. V was pared by 0 bases and J by 2 bases, with 10 bases between. Germline loops: CDR1 LGHNA, CDR2 YSLEER. The CDR3 sequence: CASSQDHTRQETQYF. The CDR3 DNA reads TGCGCCAGCAGCCAAGATCATACTAGACAAGAGACCCAGTACTTC.

V usage is TRBV9 and J usage is TRBJ2-3, with D possibly matching TRBD2 (5 bases). Germline V gives CDR1 SGDLS, CDR2 YYNGEE. The CDR3 is 16 amino acids. V dropped 2 bases and J dropped 2 bases, with 15 bases sitting between them. The CDR3 sequence is CASSVIASGSTDTQYF. The CDR3 DNA sequence: TGTGCCAGCAGCGTTATTGCGAGCGGATCCACAGATACGCAGTATTTT.

The chain is built from TRBV14 and TRBJ2-7, with D maybe TRBD2 (6 bases). V dropped 1 base and J dropped 0 bases, with 13 bases sitting between them. Germline V lookup: CDR1 SGHDN, CDR2 FVKESK. This CDR3 contains 16 residues. CDR3 nucleotides: TGTGCCAGCAGCCAAGGGGAGTCGGGGGTCTCCTACGAGCAGTACTTC. Residues: CASSQGESGVSYEQYF. Variable domain in full (rest from reference TRBV14 and TRBJ2-7): EAGVTQFPSHSVIEKGQTVTLRCDPISGHDNLYWYRRVMGKEIKFLLHFVKESKQDESGMPNNRFLAERTGGTYSTLKVQPAELEDSGVYFCASSQGESGVSYEQYFGPGTRLTVT.

V usage is TRBV7-2 and J usage is TRBJ2-3, with 14 bases identical to TRBD2. J lost 6 bases, V lost 3 bases, and 14 bases had no gene match. Germline assignment: CDR1 SGHTA and CDR2 FQGNSA. The CDR3 runs to 19 residues. CDR3 in amino acids: CASSFSEGLAGEDHDTQYF. CDR3 in DNA: TGTGCCAGCAGCTTTAGTGAGGGACTAGCGGGAGAAGATCACGATACGCAGTATTTT.

The gene calls are TRBV5-1 and TRBJ2-5; 7 nucleotides align to TRBD1. Germline loops: CDR1 SGHRS, CDR2 YFSETQ. The trim removed 7 bases at V and 5 bases at J, leaving 14 bases unmatched. The CDR3 runs 15 residues. The CDR3 coding sequence is TGCGCCAGCGGCCCAAGGACAGGTGAGGGGGAGACCCAGTACTTC. Translating gives CASGPRTGEGETQYF. The full variable domain, with the rest looked up from reference TRBV5-1 and TRBJ2-5, is KAGVTQTPRYLIKTRGQQVTLSCSPISGHRSVSWYQQTPGQGLQFLFEYFSETQRNKGNFPGRFSGRQFSNSRSEMNVSTLELGDSALYLCASGPRTGEGETQYFGPGTRLLVL.

This sequence joins TRBV25-1 and TRBJ2-7; weak D call: TRBD1 (6 bases). Germline loops: CDR1 MGHDK, CDR2 SYGVNS. The germline V and J ends were trimmed by 5 bases and 2 bases, with 13 bases remaining between them. CDR3 length equals 14 residues. DNA for the CDR3: TGTGCCAGCAGTCCGGGACCAGGGGCCTACGAGCAGTACTTC. Translated: CASSPGPGAYEQYF.

A few counts support this clone. This sequence joins TRBV18 and TRBJ2-7, with 9 bases matching TRBD2. The J segment lost 5 bases and the V segment lost 0 bases, leaving 8 bases of the junction unmatched. The CDR3 has 16 amino acids. Germline V gene lookup returns CDR1 KGHSH and CDR2 LQKENI. CDR3 region: CASSPPEAGGVDEQYF. CDR3 sequence (DNA): TGTGCCAGCTCACCACCCGAGGCGGGAGGGGTCGACGAGCAGTACTTC.

V and J are TRBV7-8 and TRBJ1-5, with D unclear. CDR1 and CDR2 from the germline V gene are SGHVS and FQNEAQ. The V and J ends lost 5 bases and 0 bases respectively, with 8 bases between them. CDR3 size: 14 residues. The CDR3: CASSQTYSNQPQHF. The CDR3 DNA reads TGTGCCAGCAGCCAAACCTATAGCAATCAGCCCCAGCATTTT.

V gene TRBV4-1 combines with J gene TRBJ1-1; 7 nucleotides agree with TRBD1. J gave up 6 bases and V 2 bases, and 15 bases lay outside the gene matches. This CDR3 is built from 17 residues. Germline values: CDR1 MGHRA, CDR2 YSYEKL. CDR3 region: CASSQMGPGGQRAEAFF. DNA of the CDR3: TGCGCCAGCAGCCAAATGGGGCCAGGGGGTCAGAGGGCTGAAGCTTTCTTT.

This clone appeared a single time. The chain employs TRBV13 and TRBJ2-7; perhaps TRBD1 as D (6 bases). Germline V gives CDR1 PRHDT, CDR2 FYEKMQ (reference sequence). CDR3 length: 13 residues. The V and J ends lost 7 bases and 6 bases respectively, with 16 bases between them. The CDR3 DNA is TGTGCCAGCATTGCCAGGGGACATGGCGAGCAGTACTTC. This translates into CASIARGHGEQYF.

The gene calls are TRBV7-7 and TRBJ2-5, with unresolved D. Germline V gene sequence: CDR1 SSHAT, CDR2 FNYEAQ (reference sequence). Trimming pared 5 bases from V and 1 base from J, leaving 8 bases between. The CDR3 contains 13 residues. This CDR3 is CASSPDTQETQYF. Written as DNA, the CDR3 is TGTGCCAGCAGCCCCGACACCCAAGAGACCCAGTACTTC.

The V gene is TRBV27, the J gene TRBJ2-3; TRBD2 is a possible D gene (5 bases). V lost 5 bases to trimming and J lost 0 bases, with 24 bases between them. CDR1 is MNHEY and CDR2 is SMNVEV in the germline V gene (reference sequence). CDR3 size: 19 residues. CDR3 DNA sequence: TGTGCCAGCAGTCCCCGGCTCCGACTACCCTCTATTAGCACAGATACGCAGTATTTT. This translates into CASSPRLRLPSISTDTQYF.